The rows below give T cell receptor beta chains drawn from one sample of a study of technical replicates of blood from a few donors. Using immunoSEQ multiplex PCR, the repertoire was profiled, and TCRdb retains in-frame clones only, with some absent. The repertoire holds under 85,000 clones, with just under 95% as singletons. Sequencing was carried out using T cells isolated from PBMCs. These TCRs come from a human donor in good health. CDR3s include the opening cysteine and the closing phenylalanine or tryptophan. D genes are given only for firm matches. Expanded clones are given a class, and other clones once, few, many or no size at all.

D,V,size,J,DNA,CDR3
.,TRBV18,.,TRBJ2-2,TGTGCCAGCTCACCGGCGGTAAACACCGGGGAGCTGTTTTTT,CASSPAVNTGELFF
TRBD2,TRBV5-1,.,TRBJ2-7,TGCGCCAGCAGCTTGGGTGCAGGGACTAGCCCTTCCGGCGAGCAGTACTTC,CASSLGAGTSPSGEQYF
TRBD2,TRBV6-1,.,TRBJ2-2,TGTGCCAGCAGTGAACGTTTGCGGGAGGTCCCCGGGGAGCTGTTTTTT,CASSERLREVPGELFF
.,TRBV6-1,.,TRBJ2-7,TGTGCCAGCAGTCCCGGCCGGGACTTCCTTGGGGAGCAGTACTTC,CASSPGRDFLGEQYF
.,TRBV29-1,.,TRBJ2-7,TGCAGCGTTGAGGGACAAACCCTTCGCGAGCAGTACTTC,CSVEGQTLREQYF
.,TRBV27,.,TRBJ2-6,TGTGCCAGCAGTTTCAGGCCTGGGGCCAACGTCCTGACTTTC,CASSFRPGANVLTF
TRBD2,TRBV28,.,TRBJ2-7,TGTGCCAGCAGTCGACTAGCGGAGAGCTACGAGCAGTACTTC,CASSRLAESYEQYF
TRBD1,TRBV2,.,TRBJ2-7,TGTGCCAGCAGTGAGGAGACAGGGGGTTCCTACGAGCAGTACTTC,CASSEETGGSYEQYF
TRBD1,TRBV2,.,TRBJ2-7,TGTGCCAGCAGTGAAGATCATAGGGACAGCTCCTACGAGCAGTACTTC,CASSEDHRDSSYEQYF
.,TRBV28,.,TRBJ1-4,TGTGCCAGCAGTTTACGGGGAATCGATGAAAAACTGTTTTTT,CASSLRGIDEKLFF
.,TRBV2,.,TRBJ2-7,TGTGCCAGCAGTGAAGCTATTGTGGATCTGAGGTCCTACGAGCAGTACTTC,CASSEAIVDLRSYEQYF
TRBD2,TRBV28,.,TRBJ2-7,TGTGCCAGCGGCGGGAGCTCCTACGAGCAGTACTTC,CASGGSSYEQYF
.,TRBV4-1,.,TRBJ1-5,TGCGCCAGCAGCCACCCGGAGCTGAGCAAGCCCCAGCATTTT,CASSHPELSKPQHF
TRBD2,TRBV9,.,TRBJ2-3,TGTGCCAGCAGCGTTGGGATTTTAGCGGGAGGGGCAGATACGCAGTATTTT,CASSVGILAGGADTQYF
TRBD2,TRBV5-6,.,TRBJ2-2,TGTGCCAGCAGCGGGGGGACTAGCGGGAAGATAGCGAACACCGGGGAGCTGTTTTTT,CASSGGTSGKIANTGELFF
TRBD1,TRBV27,.,TRBJ2-7,TGTGCCAGCAGTTTCGCGTGGGGACAGAGTTACTACGAGCAGTACTTC,CASSFAWGQSYYEQYF
TRBD2,TRBV27,.,TRBJ2-7,TGTGCCAGCAGTCCCAGTAGCGGGACTATCTCCTACGAGCAGTACTTC,CASSPSSGTISYEQYF
TRBD1,TRBV7-3,.,TRBJ2-7,TGTGCCAGCAGCTTCGACAGGGGACACGAGCAGTACTTC,CASSFDRGHEQYF
.,TRBV28,.,TRBJ2-7,TGTGCCACCACTACTCCCGGACAGTCAGGCGAGCAGTACTTC,CATTTPGQSGEQYF
.,TRBV29-1,.,TRBJ2-7,TGCAGCGTTGGGGAAGGGGTGGCCTACGAGCAGTACTTC,CSVGEGVAYEQYF
.,TRBV5-5,.,TRBJ1-5,TGTGCCAGCAGCTTGACGGGAATCCAACAGCCCCAGCATTTT,CASSLTGIQQPQHF
TRBD1,TRBV11-3,.,TRBJ2-7,TGTGCCAGCAGCTGGGTGGCAGGGGGCGTCATTTCCGAGCAGTACTTC,CASSWVAGGVISEQYF
.,TRBV4-1,.,TRBJ2-3,TGCGCCAGCAGCGTAAGAAGAGTCCTTAGCGTAACGAGCACAGATACGCAGTATTTT,CASSVRRVLSVTSTDTQYF
.,TRBV10-3,.,TRBJ2-1,TGTGCCATCAAAGCTGGCAATGAGCAGTTCTTC,CAIKAGNEQFF
.,TRBV25-1,.,TRBJ2-6,TGTGCCAGCACAGGGAACACTGGGGCCAACGTCCTGACTTTC,CASTGNTGANVLTF
.,TRBV7-9,.,TRBJ1-2,TGTGCCAGCAGCTCCCTCTCAGGGAATGGCTACACCTTC,CASSSLSGNGYTF
.,TRBV5-1,.,TRBJ2-7,TGCGCCAGCAGCTTGGAGAGGGAAGCATGGCACGAGCAGTACTTC,CASSLEREAWHEQYF
TRBD2,TRBV27,.,TRBJ2-1,TGTGCCAGCAGTGTACTGGGCAGGGCGGGAGATGAGCAGTTCTTC,CASSVLGRAGDEQFF
TRBD1,TRBV5-8,.,TRBJ2-7,TGTGCCAGCAGGAAGAGGTACAGGGGGTACGAGCAGTACTTC,CASRKRYRGYEQYF
.,TRBV29-1,.,TRBJ2-5,TGCAGCGATCGAGTACAAGAGACCCAGTACTTC,CSDRVQETQYF
.,TRBV5-6,.,TRBJ2-7,TGTGCCAGCAGCCGTAGTACCAGGGAGCAGTACTTC,CASSRSTREQYF
.,TRBV5-1,once,TRBJ2-7,TGCGCCAGCAGCTTGGCCGGGGCAGGGGTATACGAGCAGTACTTC,CASSLAGAGVYEQYF
.,TRBV5-1,.,TRBJ1-1,TGCGCCAGCAGTTACGGACAGAACACTGAAGCTTTCTTT,CASSYGQNTEAFF
TRBD2,TRBV10-3,.,TRBJ2-1,TGTGCCATCAGTGTGGGTAGCGGGGACTACAATGAGCAGTTCTTC,CAISVGSGDYNEQFF
.,TRBV5-6,.,TRBJ1-5,TGTGCCAGCAGCTTGGGGGCCATATACAATCAGCCCCAGCATTTT,CASSLGAIYNQPQHF
TRBD1,TRBV30,.,TRBJ1-2,TGTGCCTGGAAAGGGGAGACCCAGGGGGTTGGCTACACCTTC,CAWKGETQGVGYTF
.,TRBV27,.,TRBJ1-4,TGTGCCAGCAGTGAGCAGGGAGGGAGTGAAAAACTGTTTTTT,CASSEQGGSEKLFF
TRBD1,TRBV15,.,TRBJ2-7,TGTGCCACCAGCCATGGGCAGGGGGCCTACGAGCAGTACTTC,CATSHGQGAYEQYF
.,TRBV15,.,TRBJ1-2,TGTGCCACCAGCAGAGATCCCGGGGTAATTGGCTACACCTTC,CATSRDPGVIGYTF
TRBD1,TRBV2,.,TRBJ2-2,TGTGCCACTTGGGACAGCTACACCGGGGAGCTGTTTTTT,CATWDSYTGELFF
TRBD2,TRBV4-2,.,TRBJ2-7,TGTGCCAGCAGCCAAGATAGCACGGGGACTAGCGGTTCCTACGAGCAGTACTTC,CASSQDSTGTSGSYEQYF
.,TRBV5-1,.,TRBJ1-1,TGCGCCAGCAGCGTCGCAGGGGACACTGAAGCTTTCTTT,CASSVAGDTEAFF
.,TRBV2,.,TRBJ2-4,TGTGCCAGCAGTGTAGGCCAGGGAATAAACATTCAGTACTTC,CASSVGQGINIQYF
.,TRBV5-1,.,TRBJ1-1,TGCGCCAGCAGTTACTTACAGGCTAACACTGAAGCTTTCTTT,CASSYLQANTEAFF
TRBD1,TRBV10-3,.,TRBJ1-5,TGTGCCATCAGTGACTCCGACAGGGAGCAGCCCCAGCATTTT,CAISDSDREQPQHF
TRBD2,TRBV5-4,.,TRBJ2-7,TGTGCCAGCTTCCCTAGCGGGAGGGCCTCCGAGCAGTACTTC,CASFPSGRASEQYF
TRBD2,TRBV2,.,TRBJ2-3,TGTGCCAGCAGTCCGGGACTAGCGGAGTTCACAGATACGCAGTATTTT,CASSPGLAEFTDTQYF
TRBD2,TRBV5-3,.,TRBJ2-3,TGTGCCAGAAGCTTGGGGACTAGCGGGTTCACAGATACGCAGTATTTT,CARSLGTSGFTDTQYF
TRBD1,TRBV11-2,.,TRBJ1-3,TGTGCCAGCAGCTTAGAGACAGGGGCAGGAAACACCATATATTTT,CASSLETGAGNTIYF
.,TRBV5-5,.,TRBJ2-7,TGTGCCAGCAGCTTGCCCCGACAGACCGAGCAGTACTTC,CASSLPRQTEQYF
TRBD1,TRBV28,.,TRBJ2-2,TGTGCCGGAGAGCCGGGGACAGGCGCCGGGGAGCTGTTTTTT,CAGEPGTGAGELFF
.,TRBV9,.,TRBJ1-1,TGTGCCAGCAGCGTAGCAAGCATGAACACTGAAGCTTTCTTT,CASSVASMNTEAFF
.,TRBV7-6,.,TRBJ1-2,TGTGCCAGCAGCTTAGTCATCCAGGACGGCGGGGGCTACACCTTC,CASSLVIQDGGGYTF
TRBD2,TRBV30,.,TRBJ2-3,TGTGCCGGGGGACTACGCACAGATACGCAGTATTTT,CAGGLRTDTQYF
.,TRBV18,.,TRBJ2-7,TGTGCCAGCTCACCACGGAGATTCGGCGAGCAGTACTTC,CASSPRRFGEQYF